This T cell receptor beta chain was documented in a study of blood T cells in healthy people across ages. This clonotype was counted only a few times. In terms of origin and age, donors were healthy Caucasian individuals from Russia aged roughly 6 to 100. A second PCR, run for about 6 to 11 cycles, used a sample-barcoded 5' primer plus a J-beta primer mix. Each cDNA molecule received a tag from a template-switch adaptor that had 12 random nucleotides. TCRdb re-analysed the 5' RACE reads in MiXCR, keeping a single row per CDR3 protein. The sample has more than 750,000 distinct CDR3 sequences; around 29% are singletons. The germline V gene encodes CDR1 DFQATT and CDR2 SNEGSKA (reference sequence). The CDR3 consists of 15 residues. V was pared by 5 bases and J by 3 bases, with 18 bases between. These sequences were also reported in another study, on T cells of mothers and their children. From that study: Per child, some 3 million TCR beta CDR3 reads were obtained, against over 10 million per mother.

V is TRBV20-1 and J is TRBJ2-3; TRBD2 might be the D (6 bases). This clonotype was sampled from a woman aged 40 to 50 in good health. What was sequenced was blood. CDR3 amino acids: CSASGRGILTDTQYF. CDR3 coding DNA: TGCAGTGCTTCAGGACGCGGGATACTTACAGATACGCAGTATTTT.